This is a list of T cell receptor beta chains from one sample in a study of early T cells in non-severe SARS-CoV-2 infection. In TCRdb, the 5' RACE reads were re-called with MiXCR into one record per CDR3 protein. The repertoire holds 95,000 to 100,000 distinct CDR3 sequences, with around 14% as singletons. Sequenced: whole blood. The source is an adult who was a healthcare worker with PCR-confirmed SARS-CoV-2 infection or an uninfected control (not recorded which). Each CDR3 is given with its conserved first and last residue. The order of the fields is V gene, CDR3 length, J gene, D gene, clone size, CDR3 DNA, CDR3 protein. D genes are given only for firm matches. Where a row states a size, it is once, few, many or the class of an expanded clone; other rows omit it.

v_call: TRBV29-1
cdr3_length: 16
j_call: TRBJ2-5
d_call: .
clone_size: once
cdr3_nt: TGCAGCGCTGATGTCCGGAGGGGGGGGGTACAAGAGACCCAGTACTTC
cdr3_aa: CSADVRRGGVQETQYF

v_call: TRBV5-5
cdr3_length: 15
j_call: TRBJ2-5
d_call: TRBD1
clone_size: .
cdr3_nt: TGTGCCAGCAGCCCACGGACAGGGCTTCAAGAGACCCAGTACTTC
cdr3_aa: CASSPRTGLQETQYF

v_call: TRBV12-3/TRBV12-4
cdr3_length: 12
j_call: TRBJ1-1
d_call: .
clone_size: few
cdr3_nt: TGTGCCAGCAGTTATGTTAGCACTGAAGCTTTCTTT
cdr3_aa: CASSYVSTEAFF

v_call: TRBV28
cdr3_length: 11
j_call: TRBJ2-7
d_call: .
clone_size: many
cdr3_nt: TGTGCCAGCAGCCCGAGATACGAGCAGTACTTC
cdr3_aa: CASSPRYEQYF

v_call: TRBV5-6
cdr3_length: 15
j_call: TRBJ1-1
d_call: .
clone_size: few
cdr3_nt: TGTGCCAGCAGCTCCACAGGGCTTAGGGACACTGAAGCTTTCTTT
cdr3_aa: CASSSTGLRDTEAFF

v_call: TRBV28
cdr3_length: 13
j_call: TRBJ1-1
d_call: .
clone_size: .
cdr3_nt: TGTGCCAGCAGAAGAGGGGGGGGAATAGAAGCTTTCTTT
cdr3_aa: CASRRGGGIEAFF

v_call: TRBV6-5
cdr3_length: 15
j_call: TRBJ2-3
d_call: TRBD1
clone_size: .
cdr3_nt: TGTGCCAGCAGTTACTCGAATAGGGGGCTGGATACGCAGTATTTT
cdr3_aa: CASSYSNRGLDTQYF

v_call: TRBV7-7
cdr3_length: 14
j_call: TRBJ2-1
d_call: .
clone_size: .
cdr3_nt: TGTGCCAGCAGTACGGGGGGCCCTTACAATGAGCAGTTCTTC
cdr3_aa: CASSTGGPYNEQFF

v_call: TRBV20-1
cdr3_length: 16
j_call: TRBJ2-3
d_call: TRBD1
clone_size: .
cdr3_nt: TGCAGTGCTAGGCACACAGAAACAGGGGATAGAGATACGCAGTATTTT
cdr3_aa: CSARHTETGDRDTQYF

v_call: TRBV11-2
cdr3_length: 17
j_call: TRBJ2-3
d_call: .
clone_size: few
cdr3_nt: TGTGCCAGCAGCTTAGTTCCGACAGGGGAGGGGACAGATACGCAGTATTTT
cdr3_aa: CASSLVPTGEGTDTQYF

v_call: TRBV7-9
cdr3_length: 13
j_call: TRBJ1-2
d_call: .
clone_size: few
cdr3_nt: TGTGCCGCTAGGTCGAGAAGTAACTATGGCTACACCTTC
cdr3_aa: CAARSRSNYGYTF

v_call: TRBV7-2
cdr3_length: 14
j_call: TRBJ2-3
d_call: .
clone_size: many
cdr3_nt: TGTGCCAGCAGCTTAATGCAGGGGCTCCATACGCAGTATTTT
cdr3_aa: CASSLMQGLHTQYF

v_call: TRBV20-1
cdr3_length: 15
j_call: TRBJ1-5
d_call: .
clone_size: few
cdr3_nt: TGCAGTGCTTACCCCGGGACGGCCTACAATCAGCCCCAGCATTTT
cdr3_aa: CSAYPGTAYNQPQHF

v_call: TRBV6-5
cdr3_length: 20
j_call: TRBJ2-1
d_call: TRBD2
clone_size: .
cdr3_nt: TGTGCCAGCAGTACCCGAAGCGTGAGCGGGGGGAGAGGGTGGAGAAATGAGCAGTTCTTC
cdr3_aa: CASSTRSVSGGRGWRNEQFF

v_call: TRBV20-1
cdr3_length: 12
j_call: TRBJ2-7
d_call: .
clone_size: many
cdr3_nt: TGCAGTGCTAACCCCCACTCCTACGAGCAGTACTTC
cdr3_aa: CSANPHSYEQYF

v_call: TRBV5-6
cdr3_length: 15
j_call: TRBJ2-2
d_call: .
clone_size: many
cdr3_nt: TGTGCCAGCAGCTTGTTCCAGCTTAACACCGGGGAGCTGTTTTTT
cdr3_aa: CASSLFQLNTGELFF

v_call: TRBV11-2
cdr3_length: 19
j_call: TRBJ2-6
d_call: .
clone_size: many
cdr3_nt: TGTGCCAGCGTTGGCCGCGGAAAGCTTACGGTCTCTGGGGCCAACGTCCTGACTTTC
cdr3_aa: CASVGRGKLTVSGANVLTF

v_call: TRBV7-9
cdr3_length: 12
j_call: TRBJ2-3
d_call: .
clone_size: many
cdr3_nt: TGTGCCAGCAGCTTAGGGGCAGATACGCAGTATTTT
cdr3_aa: CASSLGADTQYF

v_call: TRBV29-1
cdr3_length: 12
j_call: TRBJ2-1
d_call: TRBD1
clone_size: .
cdr3_nt: TGCAGCTCCGGGACAGCTTACAATGAGCAGTTCTTC
cdr3_aa: CSSGTAYNEQFF

v_call: TRBV7-9
cdr3_length: 14
j_call: TRBJ2-1
d_call: TRBD1
clone_size: .
cdr3_nt: TGTGCCAGCAGCTTGGGACAGGGAGGTAATGAGCAGTTCTTC
cdr3_aa: CASSLGQGGNEQFF

v_call: TRBV6-2/TRBV6-3
cdr3_length: 14
j_call: TRBJ2-1
d_call: TRBD1
clone_size: many
cdr3_nt: TGTGCCAGCAGAAACAGGGGGGTAGGCAATGAGCAGTTCTTC
cdr3_aa: CASRNRGVGNEQFF

v_call: TRBV6-6
cdr3_length: 14
j_call: TRBJ2-4
d_call: TRBD1
clone_size: many
cdr3_nt: TGTGCCAGCAGGGCACAGGGGGCCAAAAACATTCAGTACTTC
cdr3_aa: CASRAQGAKNIQYF

v_call: TRBV6-1
cdr3_length: 16
j_call: TRBJ1-6
d_call: .
clone_size: .
cdr3_nt: TGTGCCAGCAGTGTCACAGGGAGCTCCTATAATTCACCCCTCCACTTT
cdr3_aa: CASSVTGSSYNSPLHF

v_call: TRBV7-2
cdr3_length: 15
j_call: TRBJ2-7
d_call: .
clone_size: many
cdr3_nt: TGTGCCAGCAGCTTTGGATACAGTCTCGCCTACGAGCAGTACTTC
cdr3_aa: CASSFGYSLAYEQYF

v_call: TRBV20-1
cdr3_length: 15
j_call: TRBJ1-1
d_call: .
clone_size: many
cdr3_nt: TGCAGTGCTAGGAGGCAGACAGGCATGAACACTGAAGCTTTCTTT
cdr3_aa: CSARRQTGMNTEAFF

v_call: TRBV5-5
cdr3_length: 11
j_call: TRBJ2-5
d_call: .
clone_size: .
cdr3_nt: TGTGCCAGCAGCCGAATAGAGACCCAGTACTTC
cdr3_aa: CASSRIETQYF

v_call: TRBV4-1
cdr3_length: 15
j_call: TRBJ2-7
d_call: TRBD1
clone_size: many
cdr3_nt: TGCGCCAGCAGCCACCCCGGGGACAGGGCCTACGAGCAGTACTTC
cdr3_aa: CASSHPGDRAYEQYF

v_call: TRBV6-2/TRBV6-3
cdr3_length: 11
j_call: TRBJ2-1
d_call: .
clone_size: .
cdr3_nt: TGTGCCAGCAGTATCCTTAATGAGCAGTTCTTC
cdr3_aa: CASSILNEQFF

v_call: TRBV20-1
cdr3_length: 13
j_call: TRBJ2-3
d_call: .
clone_size: .
cdr3_nt: TGCAGTGCTGAAACTACCGGCACAGATACGCAGTATTTT
cdr3_aa: CSAETTGTDTQYF

v_call: TRBV9
cdr3_length: 13
j_call: TRBJ1-1
d_call: .
clone_size: few
cdr3_nt: TGTGCCAGCAGCGTAGATAGTGGCACTGAAGCTTTCTTT
cdr3_aa: CASSVDSGTEAFF

v_call: TRBV2
cdr3_length: 13
j_call: TRBJ1-1
d_call: TRBD1
clone_size: many
cdr3_nt: TGTGCCAGCAGGAACACAGGGGACACTGAAGCTTTCTTT
cdr3_aa: CASRNTGDTEAFF

v_call: TRBV7-9
cdr3_length: 18
j_call: TRBJ2-2
d_call: .
clone_size: few
cdr3_nt: TGTGCCAGCAGCATTGATAGATATCGGGACAATGGAGGCGGGGAGCTGTTTTTT
cdr3_aa: CASSIDRYRDNGGGELFF

v_call: TRBV29-1
cdr3_length: 14
j_call: TRBJ1-3
d_call: TRBD1
clone_size: many
cdr3_nt: TGCAGCGCCCGGGGGACAGGGGGCCAAGACACCATATATTTT
cdr3_aa: CSARGTGGQDTIYF

v_call: TRBV7-2
cdr3_length: 18
j_call: TRBJ2-1
d_call: .
clone_size: .
cdr3_nt: TGTGCCAGCAGCTTAGGAGTGTCACCTTGGGGCTCCTACAATGAGCAGTTCTTC
cdr3_aa: CASSLGVSPWGSYNEQFF

v_call: TRBV18
cdr3_length: 12
j_call: TRBJ2-1
d_call: .
clone_size: many
cdr3_nt: TGTGCCAGCTCACCAGGGGCCAATGAGCAGTTCTTC
cdr3_aa: CASSPGANEQFF

v_call: TRBV2
cdr3_length: 14
j_call: TRBJ2-7
d_call: .
clone_size: .
cdr3_nt: TGTGCCAGCGCCTATTCAGGGGCGGACTACGAGCAGTACTTC
cdr3_aa: CASAYSGADYEQYF

v_call: TRBV6-2/TRBV6-3
cdr3_length: 17
j_call: TRBJ2-3
d_call: .
clone_size: many
cdr3_nt: TGTGCCAGCAGTCCCTCTAACTGGGGCGGGGTGACAGATACGCAGTATTTT
cdr3_aa: CASSPSNWGGVTDTQYF

v_call: TRBV28
cdr3_length: 17
j_call: TRBJ2-3
d_call: TRBD1
clone_size: .
cdr3_nt: TGTGCCAGCAGCGCCTGGGGACAGGGGCTTAGCACAGATACGCAGTATTTT
cdr3_aa: CASSAWGQGLSTDTQYF

v_call: TRBV2
cdr3_length: 13
j_call: TRBJ1-1
d_call: .
clone_size: many
cdr3_nt: TGTGCCAGCACCGCACGTGGGAACACTGAAGCTTTCTTT
cdr3_aa: CASTARGNTEAFF

v_call: TRBV28
cdr3_length: 15
j_call: TRBJ2-4
d_call: .
clone_size: .
cdr3_nt: TGTGCCAGCAGCCCCCCAGGGGTAGGCAAAAACATTCAGTACTTC
cdr3_aa: CASSPPGVGKNIQYF

v_call: TRBV20-1
cdr3_length: 13
j_call: TRBJ2-2
d_call: .
clone_size: .
cdr3_nt: TGCAGTGCTAGGTCGGTGAACACCGGGGAGCTGTTTTTT
cdr3_aa: CSARSVNTGELFF

v_call: TRBV12-3/TRBV12-4
cdr3_length: 13
j_call: TRBJ1-2
d_call: .
clone_size: .
cdr3_nt: TGTGCCAGCAGTGGCGGGACGGTATATGGCTACACCTTC
cdr3_aa: CASSGGTVYGYTF

v_call: TRBV5-4
cdr3_length: 15
j_call: TRBJ2-1
d_call: TRBD1
clone_size: few
cdr3_nt: TGTGCCAGCAGCTCGTGGGACAGGGGATCCAATGAGCAGTTCTTC
cdr3_aa: CASSSWDRGSNEQFF

v_call: TRBV20-1
cdr3_length: 14
j_call: TRBJ1-2
d_call: .
clone_size: .
cdr3_nt: TGCAGTGCCGTTACCCCGACAGGAGACTATGGCTACACCTTC
cdr3_aa: CSAVTPTGDYGYTF

v_call: TRBV10-1
cdr3_length: 14
j_call: TRBJ1-6
d_call: .
clone_size: few
cdr3_nt: TGCGCCAGCACCGCCGGGGGAGGAGGATCACCCCTCCACTTT
cdr3_aa: CASTAGGGGSPLHF

v_call: TRBV2
cdr3_length: 16
j_call: TRBJ2-6
d_call: .
clone_size: many
cdr3_nt: TGTGCCAGCAGTGTTCTTGCAAGCTCTGGGGCCAACGTCCTGACTTTC
cdr3_aa: CASSVLASSGANVLTF

v_call: TRBV19
cdr3_length: 14
j_call: TRBJ2-5
d_call: TRBD1
clone_size: many
cdr3_nt: TGTGCCAGTAGTACGACAGGGGTGGGCGAGACCCAGTACTTC
cdr3_aa: CASSTTGVGETQYF

v_call: TRBV20-1
cdr3_length: 14
j_call: TRBJ1-2
d_call: .
clone_size: many
cdr3_nt: TGCAGTGCTAGAGATTTTAGGGGCGCTGATGGCTACACCTTC
cdr3_aa: CSARDFRGADGYTF

v_call: TRBV7-6
cdr3_length: 16
j_call: TRBJ2-1
d_call: TRBD2
clone_size: .
cdr3_nt: TGTGCCAGCAGCTTAGGTTCCCGGGGGGGGTCCGGTGAGCAGTTCTTC
cdr3_aa: CASSLGSRGGSGEQFF

v_call: TRBV5-6
cdr3_length: 14
j_call: TRBJ1-6
d_call: .
clone_size: few
cdr3_nt: TGTGCCAGCAGCTTGAGGACGGTAAATTCACCCCTCCACTTT
cdr3_aa: CASSLRTVNSPLHF

v_call: TRBV12-3/TRBV12-4
cdr3_length: 15
j_call: TRBJ2-7
d_call: .
clone_size: .
cdr3_nt: TGTGCCAGCAGTTTCCCCGCCCGGGGGACCTACGAGCAGTACTTC
cdr3_aa: CASSFPARGTYEQYF